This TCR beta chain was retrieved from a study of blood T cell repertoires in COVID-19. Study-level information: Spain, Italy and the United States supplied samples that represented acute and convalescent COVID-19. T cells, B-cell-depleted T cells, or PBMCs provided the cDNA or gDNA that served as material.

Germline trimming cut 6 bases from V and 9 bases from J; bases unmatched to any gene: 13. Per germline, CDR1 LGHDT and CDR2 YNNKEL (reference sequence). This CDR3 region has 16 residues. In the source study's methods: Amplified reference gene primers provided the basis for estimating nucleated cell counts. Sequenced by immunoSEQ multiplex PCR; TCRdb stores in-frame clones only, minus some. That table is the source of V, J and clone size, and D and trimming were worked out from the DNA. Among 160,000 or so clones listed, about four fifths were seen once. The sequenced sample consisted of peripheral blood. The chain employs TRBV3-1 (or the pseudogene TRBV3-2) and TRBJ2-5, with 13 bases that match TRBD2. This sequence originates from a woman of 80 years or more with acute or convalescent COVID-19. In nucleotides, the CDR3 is TGTGCCAGCAGTCTAGGACTAGCGGGGGAGCCTGGGTCCCAGTACTTC. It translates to CASSLGLAGEPGSQYF.